A selection of T cell receptor beta chains follows, all from one sample in a study of cytotoxic CD8 clonotypes in ibrutinib-treated CLL. Measured with immunoSEQ multiplex PCR; TCRdb has only the in-frame clones, and not every one. The sample shows approximately 57,000 clones, 45% to 70% of them seen only once. The material sequenced was PBMCs, taken after 24 months of ibrutinib treatment. All receptors come from a human donor with chronic lymphocytic leukemia. Each CDR3 is given with its conserved first and last residue. D genes are given only for firm matches. A row's size may be missing; if present it is once, few, many or a size class.

TRBV5-1	NA	NA	TRBJ2-5	TGCGCCAGCAGCTCGGACACCCCGAGAGGGACCCAGTACTTC	CASSSDTPRGTQYF
TRBV13	NA	NA	TRBJ1-4	TGTGCCAGCAGCGTTAGAATGGGCTGGGGTGAAAAACTGTTTTTT	CASSVRMGWGEKLFF
TRBV5-1	NA	NA	TRBJ2-6	TGCGCCAGCAGCTACTCGGGATGGGGGGCCCAGGTCACCAACGTCCTGACTTTC	CASSYSGWGAQVTNVLTF
TRBV10-3	NA	few	TRBJ2-1	TGTGCCATCAGTGAGTCTTGGGATTCCCTTCATGAGCAGTTCTTC	CAISESWDSLHEQFF
TRBV19	NA	NA	TRBJ1-3	TGTGCCACCGCGGACAGTCCCTCTGGAAACACCATATATTTT	CATADSPSGNTIYF
TRBV4-1	NA	NA	TRBJ1-2	TGCGCCAGCAGCCAACCCATAACAGGGTCGGGGTATGGCTACACCTTC	CASSQPITGSGYGYTF
TRBV6-5	NA	NA	TRBJ2-3	TGTGCCAGCAGTTTGCTGGATACGCAGTATTTT	CASSLLDTQYF
TRBV4-1	NA	NA	TRBJ2-1	TGCGCCAGCAGCCAAGCCCATCCGACTAGTTACAATGAGCAGTTCTTC	CASSQAHPTSYNEQFF
TRBV4-1	TRBD1	NA	TRBJ2-1	TGCGCCAGCAGCCATCCGGGACAGGGCGGGAATGAGCAGTTCTTC	CASSHPGQGGNEQFF
TRBV11-2	TRBD1	few	TRBJ1-3	TGTGCCAGCAGCCTTCGCGGACAGGGTGGAAACACCATATATTTT	CASSLRGQGGNTIYF
TRBV28	NA	NA	TRBJ2-7	TGTGCCAGCAGTTTGAATTCCTACGAGCAGTACTTC	CASSLNSYEQYF
TRBV15	TRBD2	NA	TRBJ2-3	TGTGCCACACTAGCGGGCGGCACAGATACGCAGTATTTT	CATLAGGTDTQYF
TRBV25-1	NA	NA	TRBJ2-1	TGTGCCAGCAGCAATATTGGAGGGCCCCATGAGCAGTTCTTC	CASSNIGGPHEQFF
TRBV5-6	NA	NA	TRBJ1-2	TGTGCCAGCAGCTTGGGGAGGGGCTCGGGTGGCTACACCTTC	CASSLGRGSGGYTF
TRBV28	NA	NA	TRBJ1-1	TGTGCCAGCAGCATGCTTGGCAACACTGAAGCTTTCTTT	CASSMLGNTEAFF
TRBV2	NA	NA	TRBJ2-7	TGTGCCAGCAGGGGGACCGAGCAGTACTTC	CASRGTEQYF
TRBV25-1	NA	NA	TRBJ2-3	TGTGCCAGCAGTGAATACTTGGACAGCGCAGATACGCAGTATTTT	CASSEYLDSADTQYF
TRBV6-4	NA	many	TRBJ1-2	TGTGCCAGCAGGACTACCTCGACCGCCGCCAATGGCTACACCTTC	CASRTTSTAANGYTF
TRBV10-3	TRBD1	NA	TRBJ2-3	TGTGCCATCAGTTATCTAGACAGGGTCGGGACAGATACGCAGTATTTT	CAISYLDRVGTDTQYF
TRBV19	TRBD1	NA	TRBJ2-7	TGTGCCAGTAGTACCTCGGGACAGGGGCCCTACGAGCAGTACTTC	CASSTSGQGPYEQYF
TRBV2	NA	few	TRBJ1-2	TGTGCCAGCAGTGCAGGGCGGGGTGGCGGCTACACCTTC	CASSAGRGGGYTF
TRBV7-8	NA	NA	TRBJ1-2	TGTGCCAGCAGCTTAGTAAGTTCGCTGGGTGGCGGCGGCTACACCTTC	CASSLVSSLGGGGYTF
TRBV5-1	TRBD1	NA	TRBJ2-5	TGCGCCAGCAGACCTGGACAGGCCCTGGGGTACCAAGAGACCCAGTACTTC	CASRPGQALGYQETQYF
TRBV28	TRBD1	many	TRBJ2-3	TGTGCCAGCAGTTGGACAGGGGGCGCAGATACGCAGTATTTT	CASSWTGGADTQYF
TRBV7-8	NA	NA	TRBJ2-7	TGTGCCAGCGGCAGGGTAACCTTCGAGCAGTACTTC	CASGRVTFEQYF
TRBV11-2	TRBD1	NA	TRBJ2-3	TGTGCCAGCAGCCCAAGCGAGGGGGCGGTCGCAGATACGCAGTATTTT	CASSPSEGAVADTQYF
TRBV11-2	TRBD2	NA	TRBJ2-7	TGTGCCAGCAGCTTAGTTCCGGGAGCGGGAGGAGAGCAGTACTTC	CASSLVPGAGGEQYF